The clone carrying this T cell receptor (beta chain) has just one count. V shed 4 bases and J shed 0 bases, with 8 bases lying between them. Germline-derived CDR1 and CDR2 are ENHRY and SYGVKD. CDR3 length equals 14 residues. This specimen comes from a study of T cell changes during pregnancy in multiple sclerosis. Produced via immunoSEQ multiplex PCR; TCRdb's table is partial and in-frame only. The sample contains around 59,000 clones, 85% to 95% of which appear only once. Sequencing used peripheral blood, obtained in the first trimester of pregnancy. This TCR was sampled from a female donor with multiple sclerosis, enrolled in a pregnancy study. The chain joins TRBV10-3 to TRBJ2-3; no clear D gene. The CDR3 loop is CAISAGRSTDTQYF. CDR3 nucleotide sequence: TGTGCCATCAGTGCTGGCAGAAGCACAGATACGCAGTATTTT.